The rows below give T cell receptor beta chains drawn from one sample of a study of shared clonotypes between healthy human individuals. Generated by immunoSEQ multiplex PCR, the TCRdb table keeps only in-frame clones and is missing some. The sample consists of fewer than 550,000 clones, almost 80% of them appearing once. What was sequenced was PBMCs. Receptor source: a woman in her forties in good health. Some clones in this sample may be carry-over from other donors' samples. CDR3s leave out the opening cysteine and the closing phenylalanine or tryptophan. Fields, in order: J gene, V gene, CDR3 protein.

TRBJ2-7 | TRBV6-5 | ASGRSSFSYEQY
TRBJ1-5 | TRBV5-5 | ASSLPNQPQH
TRBJ2-7 | TRBV2 | ASSDLGEQY
TRBJ1-1 | TRBV5-1 | ASSLDRWAEAF
TRBJ1-5 | TRBV10-2 | ASSEEGGPQH
TRBJ1-3 | TRBV7-3 | ASGGVRPSGNTIY
TRBJ2-1 | TRBV29-1 | SVEGGQGRYNEQF
TRBJ2-3 | TRBV10-1 | ASSASGRDTQY
TRBJ2-1 | TRBV7-9 | ASSLGYSSGQF
TRBJ2-7 | TRBV5-1 | ASSPPGTSVGQY
TRBJ1-1 | TRBV7-9 | ASSTRTAMNTEAF
TRBJ2-1 | TRBV11-2 | ASSSPSSGVYNEQF
TRBJ2-3 | TRBV7-9 | ASSFPGVAGGHDTQY
TRBJ2-7 | TRBV18 | ASSSDRGLDEQY
TRBJ2-5 | TRBV5-6 | ASTPSDRRGGTQY
TRBJ1-3 | TRBV5-6 | ASSYTGTGAGNTIY